Included here is one T cell receptor beta chain sequence, with context. There are a few counts of this clone. This clone's antigen is unknown. Base-call qualities are not available, and no considerably larger clone is one nucleotide away. The data were taken from a study of T cells after somatic rescue of genetic block (TCRdb year 2020). With respect to the entire study: The study assessed how robust, over the long term, a T-cell system was when the system had developed through somatic rescue of a genetic block in T-cell development.

The germline V gene encodes CDR1 SQVTM and CDR2 ANQGSEA. From its cysteine to its phenylalanine, the CDR3 spans 13 amino acids. Just CDR3 DNA is preserved here, 39 bases in frame from base 1. A distance of 11 bases separates the germline ends of V and J, which lose 4 bases and 4 bases respectively. The library was obtained by the immunoSEQ multiplex PCR assay. The table comes from immuneACCESS by way of TCRdb, which keeps in-frame sequences with V and J called. Part of the clones is missing from these tables; in studies checked, under half for an unresolved V gene and the rest for unknown reasons. Recorded for this sample are tens of thousands of clones; 70% to 90% of them occurred a single time. Roughly 1.7% of the sample belongs to the ten largest clones.

Recombination linked TRBV29-1 to TRBJ2-1, and TRBD2 may be the D gene, going by 5 matching bases. What was sequenced was peripheral blood mononuclear cells (PBMCs). The TCR originated in a woman aged 18-29 years. The encoded CDR3 is CSVAGNDYNEQFF. The sequenced DNA: TGCAGCGTTGCCGGGAATGATTACAATGAGCAGTTCTTC.